Reported below is one TCR beta chain. As yet, its antigen is unknown. The data derive from a study of a mutant IDH1 vaccine in newly diagnosed glioma. Time point meaning: week 35, safety follow-up. One vaccine dose held 300 ug of mutant IDH1 20-mer peptide and came with topical imiquimod. Looked up from germline, CDR1 is SEHNR and CDR2 is FQNEAQ (reference sequence). Trimming pared 2 bases from V and 4 bases from J, leaving 12 bases between. CDR3 length: 14 residues. The assay was immunoSEQ multiplex PCR, and TCRdb's table has in-frame clones only and misses some. The table records about 69,000 clones, 85% to 90% of them present only once.

Sequenced here: PBMCs, sampled from a glioma patient whose treatment included an IDH1 peptide vaccine. The clonotype was recovered from a man aged 30 to 39 with glioma. The chain recombines TRBV7-9 with TRBJ2-7; perhaps TRBD2 as D (6 bases). In DNA form, the CDR3 reads TGTGCCAGCAGCTTATCCGGGGGAGCATACGAGCAGTACTTC. Its translation: CASSLSGGAYEQYF.